These T cell receptor beta chains were read from a single sample in a study of response to subunit inactivated influenza vaccine. Each CDR3 protein is one row after TCRdb ran MiXCR on the RT-PCR reads. This sample yields 500,000 to 600,000 distinct CDR3 sequences, of which about 11% are seen a single time; 11% belongs to the top ten. The data were also submitted as part of a second study, on T cells expressing NK-cell markers.

The sample was PBMCs from blood, taken on the day of vaccination. The receptors shown here come from a man aged 45-65 years who received an inactivated influenza vaccine. Each CDR3 is given with its conserved first and last residue. D genes are given only for firm matches. Rows may omit the clone size; those that give it use once, few, many or a size class.

v_call	clone_size	d_call	cdr3_length	j_call	cdr3_nt	cdr3_aa
TRBV7-2	few	NA	14	TRBJ2-3	TGTGCCAGCAGCTTAGCGCCCCCTAGAAATACGCAGTATTTT	CASSLAPPRNTQYF
TRBV28	NA	TRBD2	17	TRBJ2-1	TGTGCCAGCAGTCACGGACTAGCGGGACCTGCCTACAATGAGCAGTTCTTC	CASSHGLAGPAYNEQFF
TRBV19	NA	NA	13	TRBJ1-1	TGTGCCAGTATCTCAAAAGGGGGCACTGAAGCTTTCTTT	CASISKGGTEAFF
TRBV4-1	NA	NA	15	TRBJ1-2	TGCGCCAGCAGCCAAGATACCACAGGGCTATATGGCTACACCTTC	CASSQDTTGLYGYTF
TRBV28	few	TRBD1	15	TRBJ2-7	TGTGCCACCACAACACCTCGACAGGGCCCCTACGAGCAGTACTTC	CATTTPRQGPYEQYF
TRBV12-3/TRBV12-4	many	TRBD2	16	TRBJ2-7	TGTGCCAGCAGTTTACTGGGGGCCGCGGGAGGGTACGAGCAGTACTTC	CASSLLGAAGGYEQYF
TRBV7-2	few	NA	16	TRBJ2-4	TGTGCCAGCAGCCCCCAGTTGGGGCATGCCAAAAACATTCAGTACTTC	CASSPQLGHAKNIQYF
TRBV5-1	NA	TRBD1	17	TRBJ2-1	TGCGCCAGCACAAAAGGAAACGGACAGGGGCCATACAATGAGCAGTTCTTC	CASTKGNGQGPYNEQFF
TRBV20-1	few	NA	13	TRBJ1-5	TGCAGTGCTAGAGGCCGGGAAAATCAGCCCCAGCATTTT	CSARGRENQPQHF
TRBV6-2/TRBV6-3	few	NA	15	TRBJ1-2	TGTGCCAGCAGTTACTCGACAGGCGCTTTCTATGGCTACACCTTC	CASSYSTGAFYGYTF
TRBV10-3	few	TRBD2	15	TRBJ2-7	TGTGCCATCAGTGACCTGGGGCGGGAGAGATACGAGCAGTACTTC	CAISDLGRERYEQYF
TRBV7-2	few	NA	16	TRBJ2-2	TGTGCCAGCAGCTGGGGAGATGGGCTAGCGTCCGGGGAGCTGTTTTTT	CASSWGDGLASGELFF
TRBV20-1	few	TRBD2	14	TRBJ2-5	TGCAGTGCCCAGAGAGCGGGGTCACGGGAGACCCAGTACTTC	CSAQRAGSRETQYF
TRBV29-1	once	TRBD1	11	TRBJ1-2	TGCAGCGTCGGGACAGATTATGGCTACACCTTC	CSVGTDYGYTF
TRBV10-3	few	TRBD2	17	TRBJ2-3	TGTGCCATCAGGCCCCTCAAGCGGGAGGCCACGGGAGATACGCAGTATTTT	CAIRPLKREATGDTQYF
TRBV5-1	many	NA	13	TRBJ2-5	TGCGCCAGCACATTGGCATCTTTGGAGACCCAGTACTTC	CASTLASLETQYF